This passage covers 23 T cell receptor beta chains from one sample sequenced in a study of OX40 agonist ivuxolimab in advanced cancers. Sequencing used immunoSEQ multiplex PCR; TCRdb keeps in-frame clones, though not all of them. The sample lists roughly 63,000 clones; 75% to 90% were seen once. This sample comprised CD4+ or CD8+ T cells sorted from blood, obtained in a trial of the OX40 agonist ivuxolimab. All receptors come from an adult with an advanced solid tumor such as melanoma, head and neck, liver or kidney cancer.

This sequence joins TRBV27 and TRBJ2-2; D is possibly TRBD1 or TRBD2 (5 bases each). The germline CDR1 and CDR2 sequences are MNHEY and SMNVEV (reference sequence). CDR3 size: 18 residues. The germline V and J ends were trimmed by 0 bases and 4 bases, with 18 bases remaining between them. Written as DNA, the CDR3 is TGTGCCAGCAGTTTATCCCGACAGAGGGGAATCCCCACCGGGGAGCTGTTTTTT. Encoded protein: CASSLSRQRGIPTGELFF.

The chain couples TRBV2 to TRBJ2-7, with 7 bases identical to TRBD1. The CDR3 loop spans 14 amino acids. Germline V lookup: CDR1 SNHLY, CDR2 FYNNEI. V was clipped by 10 bases and J by 6 bases; unmatched bases: 15. CDR3: CANNLRDSSPEQYF. For the CDR3, the DNA is TGTGCCAACAACCTCCGGGACAGTAGTCCCGAGCAGTACTTC.

V gene TRBV2 combines with J gene TRBJ2-1, with D maybe TRBD1 (8 bases). The length of the CDR3 is 14 residues. V dropped 4 bases and J dropped 8 bases, with 15 bases sitting between them. Germline V gene data show CDR1 as SNHLY and CDR2 as FYNNEI. The CDR3: CASSAGGAGDEQFF. DNA for the CDR3: TGTGCCAGCAGTGCAGGGGGCGCGGGGGATGAGCAGTTCTTC.

V is TRBV9 and J is TRBJ1-2, with D possibly TRBD1 on 5 matching bases. Trimming took 4 bases from V and 2 from J, leaving 15 bases between them. The germline V gene encodes CDR1 SGDLS and CDR2 YYNGEE. This CDR3 is 15 amino acids long. The CDR3 region is CASSPDQGKNYGYTF. In DNA form, the CDR3 reads TGTGCCAGCAGCCCCGATCAGGGCAAGAACTATGGCTACACCTTC.

The chain uses TRBV28 and TRBJ1-1; 10 nucleotides match TRBD1. The CDR3 spans 13 residues. Germline V gene sequence: CDR1 MDHEN, CDR2 SYDVKM. CDR3: CVSGTGVNTEAFF. The CDR3 coding sequence is TGTGTCTCAGGGACAGGGGTGAACACTGAAGCTTTCTTT.

The rearrangement links TRBV9 to TRBJ2-2; 8 positions match TRBD2. V lost 3 bases to trimming and J lost 1 base; unmatched junction nucleotides: 2. The CDR3 consists of 15 residues. Germline assignment: CDR1 SGDLS and CDR2 YYNGEE. The CDR3 nucleotides are TGTGCCAGCAGCGCCCGGGGGGGGAACACCGGGGAGCTGTTTTTT. It codes for CASSARGGNTGELFF.

The rearrangement joins TRBV5-1 to TRBJ2-7; D tentatively fits TRBD1 or TRBD2 (5 bases each). In germline, CDR1 is SGHRS, CDR2 YFSETQ. Trimming removed 1 base at V and 6 bases at J, with 11 bases between. This CDR3 spans 13 amino acids. The CDR3: CASSLTGLSEQYF. The CDR3 bases are TGCGCCAGCAGCTTGACAGGACTTAGCGAGCAGTACTTC.

The chain recombines TRBV11-2 with TRBJ2-1; D remains unclear. The V gene's germline CDR1 is SGHAT and CDR2 FQNNGV. Trimming removed 5 bases from V and 3 bases from J, with 17 bases in between. CDR3 size: 16 residues. As DNA, the CDR3 is TGTGCCAGCAGCCCGAGGTGGTCTAACGTCTACAATGAGCAGTTCTTC. It specifies CASSPRWSNVYNEQFF.

The genes are TRBV28 and TRBJ1-2; no firm D call. V was shortened by 5 bases and J by 6 bases, with 10 bases between the two germline ends. The CDR3 has 12 amino acids. Germline V CDR1 and CDR2: MDHEN, SYDVKM. The CDR3 bases are TGTGCCAGCAGTCCCCCCCACCATGGCTACACCTTC. It specifies CASSPPHHGYTF.

J is TRBJ2-7 and V is TRBV10-1; 11 bases agree with TRBD1. This CDR3 contains 15 residues. CDR1 is WNHNN and CDR2 is SYGVQD in the germline V gene (reference sequence). V lost 7 bases and J lost 1; bases outside the gene matches: 6. CDR3 residues: CASTLRDRGSYEQYF. CDR3 nucleotides: TGCGCCAGCACCCTCCGGGACAGGGGGTCCTACGAGCAGTACTTC.

The chain uses TRBV10-1 and TRBJ2-7; 9 bases line up with TRBD2. CDR3 size: 13 residues. J lost 6 bases, V lost 6 bases, and 6 bases had no gene match. The germline CDR1 and CDR2 sequences are WNHNN and SYGVQD (reference sequence). The CDR3 loop reads CASRSGLAGEQYF. The CDR3 DNA is TGCGCCAGCAGGTCGGGACTAGCAGGCGAGCAGTACTTC.

The rearrangement joins TRBV10-2 to TRBJ1-1; D call uncertain. CDR1 WSHSY and CDR2 SAAADI come from the germline V gene. V dropped 7 bases and J dropped 5 bases, with 11 bases sitting between them. The CDR3 totals 12 residues. CDR3 amino acids: CASTRWMTEAFF. DNA for the CDR3: TGCGCCAGCACTCGATGGATGACTGAAGCTTTCTTT.

This clone was observed a few times. The gene calls are TRBV7-9 and TRBJ1-1; TRBD1 is a possible D gene (6 bases). This CDR3 spans 12 amino acids. Germline V lookup: CDR1 SEHNR, CDR2 FQNEAQ (reference sequence). Trimming left V 5 bases short and J 4 bases short, with 8 bases between. The CDR3 is CASSRGGTEAFF. The DNA of the CDR3 is TGTGCCAGCAGCCGAGGGGGCACTGAAGCTTTCTTT. The whole variable domain, filled in from reference TRBV7-9 and TRBJ1-1, reads DTGVSQNPRHKITKRGQNVTFRCDPISEHNRLYWYRQTLGQGPEFLTYFQNEAQLEKSRLLSDRFSAERPKGSFSTLEIQRTEQGDSAMYLCASSRGGTEAFFGQGTRLTVV.

The chain is built from TRBV5-5 and TRBJ1-2; D might be TRBD1 (6 bases). CDR3 length: 14 residues. Germline V CDR1 and CDR2: SGHKS, YYEKEE (reference sequence). The V and J ends lost 5 bases and 3 bases respectively, with 14 bases between them. The CDR3 coding sequence is TGTGCCAGCAGTCCCAGGGGTTTTGACTATGGCTACACCTTC. It specifies CASSPRGFDYGYTF. The entire variable domain, with the rest obtained from reference TRBV5-5 and TRBJ1-2, is as follows: DAGVTQSPTHLIKTRGQQVTLRCSPISGHKSVSWYQQVLGQGPQFIFQYYEKEERGRGNFPDRFSARQFPNYSSELNVNALLLGDSALYLCASSPRGFDYGYTFGSGTRLTVV.

The chain combines TRBV7-2 with TRBJ1-2; TRBD1 agrees at 7 bases. From germline, CDR1 is SGHTA and CDR2 FQGNSA. This CDR3 is built from 15 residues. With V trimmed by 5 bases and J by 0 bases, 6 bases remained unmatched. CDR3 sequence reads: CASSPRGQANYGYTF. CDR3 DNA: TGTGCCAGCAGCCCGCGCGGACAGGCTAACTATGGCTACACCTTC.

This clone was detected once. The chain has TRBV2 and TRBJ2-3, with 10 bases identical to TRBD2. After removal of 5 bases from V and 2 bases from J, the junction contained 7 bases not matched to a gene. In germline, CDR1 is SNHLY, CDR2 FYNNEI. CDR3 size: 16 residues. The CDR3 nucleotides read TGTGCCAGCAGTTACCAGCGGGGGGGGTTCACAGATACGCAGTATTTT. It is translated as CASSYQRGGFTDTQYF.

This sequence joins TRBV4-1 and TRBJ2-7, with 9 bases identical to TRBD1. This CDR3 comprises 16 residues. V gave up 2 bases and J gave up 4 bases; unmatched junction bases: 9. In germline, CDR1 is MGHRA, CDR2 YSYEKL. The DNA for the CDR3 is TGCGCCAGCAGCCAAAGAGCGGGACAGGGTATGTACGAGCAGTACTTC. This sequence encodes CASSQRAGQGMYEQYF.

A single count supports this clone. V and J are TRBV5-1 and TRBJ1-1, with D maybe TRBD1 (6 bases). V lost 0 bases to trimming and J lost 5 bases, with 8 bases between them. Germline assignment: CDR1 SGHRS and CDR2 YFSETQ. The CDR3 totals 13 residues. This CDR3 reads CASSLVQGTEAFF. The CDR3 DNA sequence: TGCGCCAGCAGCTTGGTCCAGGGGACTGAAGCTTTCTTT.

The V and J genes are TRBV15 and TRBJ1-2; D gene ambiguous. The CDR3 totals 9 residues. Germline V gene lookup returns CDR1 LNHNV and CDR2 YYDKDF (reference sequence). The ends were cut back, 5 bases at V and 8 bases at J, with 3 bases in the middle. The CDR3 bases are TGTGCCACCAGCGGGGGCTACACCTTC. This encodes CATSGGYTF.

The chain couples TRBV10-2 to TRBJ1-1; D perhaps matches TRBD1 (6 bases). Per the germline V gene, CDR1 is WSHSY and CDR2 is SAAADI. This CDR3 comprises 14 residues. Trimming took 6 bases from V and 2 from J, leaving 13 bases between them. For the CDR3, the DNA is TGCGCCAGCAGGCGCGGACAGCCTAACACTGAAGCTTTCTTT. Amino acids: CASRRGQPNTEAFF.

This chain links TRBV7-9 with TRBJ1-2; no firm D call. CDR1 and CDR2 from the germline V gene are SEHNR and FQNEAQ (reference sequence). The V end lost 3 bases, the J end lost 2 bases, and 7 bases lay between the germline ends. This CDR3 is built from 13 residues. The CDR3: CASSFAENYGYTF. Written as DNA, the CDR3 is TGTGCCAGCAGCTTTGCAGAAAACTATGGCTACACCTTC.

The CDR3 DNA sequence: TGTGCCAGCAGTGCGGTGGGTTCCGGGACTAGCTTTTCCTACGAGCAGTACTTC. Translated, it gives CASSAVGSGTSFSYEQYF. J is TRBJ2-7 and V is TRBV6-1, with 9 bases aligning to TRBD2. The V gene's germline CDR1 is MNHNS and CDR2 SASEGT. The CDR3 length is 18 residues. The J segment lost 1 base and the V segment lost 4 bases, leaving 14 bases of the junction unmatched.

The chain employs TRBV5-4 and TRBJ2-2; D perhaps matches TRBD1 (6 bases). Between the trimmed V and J ends, which lost 3 bases and 3 bases, there was a span of 15 bases. Germline V gene data show CDR1 as SGHNT and CDR2 as YYREEE (reference sequence). The CDR3 runs 16 residues. CDR3 in DNA: TGTGCCAGCAGCTCCTCGACAGGCTGGGACACCGGGGAGCTGTTTTTT. Its translation is CASSSSTGWDTGELFF. The full variable domain, with the rest looked up from reference TRBV5-4 and TRBJ2-2, is ETGVTQSPTHLIKTRGQQVTLRCSSQSGHNTVSWYQQALGQGPQFIFQYYREEENGRGNFPPRFSGLQFPNYSSELNVNALELDDSALYLCASSSSTGWDTGELFFGEGSRLTVL.